This TCR beta chain was found in a study of OX40 agonist ivuxolimab in advanced cancers. Study-level findings and limits: Both blood CD4+ and CD8+ T cells showed clonal growth by week 6 at 0.1 to 3.0 mg/kg. Expanded peripheral T cells had an undetermined antigen specificity.

Concerning this clone itself: Its specificity is unknown.

V dropped 3 bases and J dropped 1; count of bases not matched to a gene: 0. Germline CDR1 is LNHDA and CDR2 is SQIVND (reference sequence). The CDR3 covers 14 residues. Method: immunoSEQ multiplex PCR; TCRdb's copy keeps in-frame clones and lacks some. The table shows 78,000 or so clones, with under 95% occurring only once. This sample comprised CD4+ or CD8+ T cells sorted from blood, obtained in a trial of the OX40 agonist ivuxolimab. This chain uses TRBV19 with TRBJ2-3; TRBD1 aligns across 8 bases. The clonotype comes from an adult with an advanced solid tumor such as melanoma, head and neck, liver or kidney cancer. The chain's CDR3 is CASSMDRGTDTQYF. CDR3 DNA sequence: TGTGCCAGTAGTATGGACAGGGGCACAGATACGCAGTATTTT. The full variable domain, its missing parts supplied by reference TRBV19 and TRBJ2-3, is DGGITQSPKYLFRKEGQNVTLSCEQNLNHDAMYWYRQDPGQGLRLIYYSQIVNDFQKGDIAEGYSVSREKKESFPLTVTSAQKNPTAFYLCASSMDRGTDTQYFGPGTRLTVL.